This section outlines one T cell receptor (beta chain) sequence together with its context. CDR1 and CDR2 (germline): SGHKS, YYEKEE (reference sequence). V was trimmed by 4 bases and J by 14 bases, leaving 22 bases between them. This CDR3 region has 14 residues. The record originates from a study of T cell changes during pregnancy in multiple sclerosis. Repertoires were generated with immunoSEQ multiplex PCR, while TCRdb's copy carries only in-frame clones and drops some. The sample has about 11,000 clones; approximately 90% are singletons. V and J are TRBV5-5 and TRBJ2-1; a possible D gene is TRBD1 (6 bases). The material sequenced was CD8+ T cells from peripheral blood mononuclear cells, taken in the first trimester of pregnancy. This receptor was identified in a female donor in good health, enrolled as a control in a pregnancy study. CDR3 region: CASSETREHREEFF. The CDR3, as DNA: TGTGCCAGCAGCGAAACTCGTGAACACAGGGAAGAGTTCTTC.